This T cell receptor beta chain was profiled in a study of OX40 agonist ivuxolimab in advanced cancers. The junction had 3 bases not matched to a gene; V was cut back by 8 bases and J by 1 base. Germline V gene data show CDR1 as SGHAT and CDR2 as FQNNGV. CDR3 length: 13 amino acids. Sampling of blood occurred at baseline, cycle 4 day 1, and cycle 7 day 1. The table came from immunoSEQ multiplex PCR; TCRdb's copy has only in-frame clones and leaves some out. The table lists tens of thousands of clones, about nine tenths of them singletons. The receptor was derived from an adult with an advanced solid tumor such as melanoma, head and neck, liver or kidney cancer. The chain links TRBV11-2 to TRBJ2-3; 7 bases are shared with TRBD2. The sample here was CD4+ or CD8+ T cells sorted from blood, taken in a trial of the OX40 agonist ivuxolimab. For the CDR3, the DNA is TGTGCCAGCCGACTAGCAGGCACAGATACGCAGTATTTT. Its protein product is CASRLAGTDTQYF. Drawing the rest from reference TRBV11-2 and TRBJ2-3, the complete variable domain is EAGVAQSPRYKIIEKRQSVAFWCNPISGHATLYWYQQILGQGPKLLIQFQNNGVVDDSQLPKDRFSAERLKGVDSTLKIQPAKLEDSAVYLCASRLAGTDTQYFGPGTRLTVL.